Presented here are 17 T cell receptor beta chains from one specimen sequenced in a study of blood T cell repertoires in COVID-19. Assay used: immunoSEQ multiplex PCR; TCRdb lists only in-frame clones, some missing. This table has approximately 150,000 clones, more than 70% appearing once. What was sequenced was peripheral blood. The receptors originated from a middle-aged man who had recovered from COVID-19.

In its sample, this clone was seen once. This chain joins TRBV21-1 and TRBJ2-1; no check of the table's D call, TRBD1, against the DNA was made. TRBV21-1 is a pseudogene segment. The CDR3 consists of 17 residues. The chain's CDR3 is CASSKSSRRDSYNEQFF. CDR3 nucleotide sequence: TGTGCCAGCAGCAAAAGCTCTCGCAGGGATTCCTACAATGAGCAGTTCTTC.

Only one count was recorded for this clone. The genes are TRBV3-1 (or the pseudogene TRBV3-2) and TRBJ2-2; TRBD1 agrees at 9 bases. The CDR3 totals 15 residues. Germline-derived CDR1 and CDR2 are LGHDT and YNNKEL (reference sequence). The V gene end was trimmed by 4 bases and the J gene end by 3 bases; junction bases not matched to a gene: 3. In nucleotides, the CDR3 is TGTGCCAGCAGCCCGACAGGGGGGTACACCGGGGAGCTGTTTTTT. Amino acid sequence: CASSPTGGYTGELFF.

This clone was counted only a few times. The chain couples TRBV9 to TRBJ1-4; unclear D gene. The CDR3 sequence is 15 residues long. Germline values: CDR1 SGDLS, CDR2 YYNGEE. V was shortened by 4 bases and J by 0 bases, with 10 bases between the two germline ends. The CDR3 protein is CASSLNTATNEKLFF. DNA for the CDR3: TGTGCCAGCAGCCTAAACACAGCAACTAATGAAAAACTGTTTTTT. The full variable domain, with the rest looked up from reference TRBV9 and TRBJ1-4, is DSGVTQTPKHLITATGQRVTLRCSPRSGDLSVYWYQQSLDQGLQFLIQYYNGEERAKGNILERFSAQQFPDLHSELNLSSLELGDSALYFCASSLNTATNEKLFFGSGTQLSVL.

This sequence joins TRBV6-4 and TRBJ2-7; TRBD1 aligns across 10 bases. The CDR3 runs to 18 residues. CDR1 is MRHNA, CDR2 SNTAGT, per germline. Losses at the gene ends were 1 base for V and 4 bases for J; bases not matched to a gene: 13. CDR3 region: CASSDWVWRDRGQYEQYF. For the CDR3, the DNA is TGTGCCAGCAGTGACTGGGTATGGAGGGACAGGGGACAATACGAGCAGTACTTC.

The chain carries TRBV5-1 and TRBJ1-1; maybe TRBD1 (6 bases). The germline V gene has CDR1 SGHRS and CDR2 YFSETQ. Trimming removed 4 bases from V and 5 bases from J, with 12 bases in between. This CDR3 comprises 13 residues. The CDR3 protein is CASSRTGQTEAFF. CDR3 bases: TGCGCCAGCAGCCGAACAGGGCAGACTGAAGCTTTCTTT.

Of note for this clone: The same CDR3 is also encoded by other DNA sequences in this sample. The chain joins TRBV30 to TRBJ1-5; no firm D call. There are 13 residues in the CDR3. V was shortened by 0 bases and J by 4 bases, with 7 bases between the two germline ends. Germline V gene lookup returns CDR1 GTSNPN and CDR2 SVGIG (reference sequence). The CDR3 is CAWSVQSNQPQHF. The DNA for the CDR3 is TGTGCCTGGAGTGTACAGTCAAATCAGCCCCAGCATTTT. The whole variable domain, filled in from reference TRBV30 and TRBJ1-5, reads SQTIHQWPATLVQPVGSPLSLECTVEGTSNPNLYWYRQAAGRGLQLLFYSVGIGQISSEVPQNLSASRPQDRQFILSSKKLLLSDSGFYLCAWSVQSNQPQHFGDGTRLSIL.

The J gene is TRBJ2-3, the V gene TRBV12-5; 8 bases map to TRBD2. Per the germline V gene, CDR1 is LGHNT and CDR2 is FRNRAP. The J segment lost 1 base and the V segment lost 3 bases, leaving 9 bases of the junction unmatched. This CDR3 spans 17 amino acids. CDR3 bases: TGTGCTAGTGGTTTCGGACTAGCTGATTGGGGCACAGATACGCAGTATTTT. Translating it yields CASGFGLADWGTDTQYF.

This chain uses TRBV20-1 with TRBJ2-3; 10 bases map to TRBD2. The CDR3 spans 15 residues. CDR1 is DFQATT and CDR2 is SNEGSKA in the germline V gene (reference sequence). The V and J ends lost 3 bases and 5 bases, in that order; junction bases with no gene match: 8. CDR3 loop: CSASVLAGDGDTQYF. In DNA form, the CDR3 reads TGCAGTGCTAGTGTTCTAGCGGGAGATGGAGATACGCAGTATTTT.

This clone was detected only a few times. The chain links TRBV19 to TRBJ2-4, with D perhaps TRBD2 (6 bases). Trimming removed 4 bases from V and 0 bases from J, with 10 bases in between. Germline lookup yields CDR1 LNHDA and CDR2 SQIVND (reference sequence). The CDR3 totals 15 residues. In DNA, the CDR3 is TGTGCCAGTAGTAGGGGGGAGCCAGCCAAAAACATTCAGTACTTC. Its translation is CASSRGEPAKNIQYF.

The gene calls are TRBV15 and TRBJ1-2; D call uncertain. The CDR3 extends over 13 amino acids. The germline gives CDR1 LNHNV, CDR2 YYDKDF (reference sequence). V lost 0 bases to trimming and J lost 4 bases, with 6 bases between them. The DNA of the CDR3 is TGTGCCACCAGCAGAGAGGCTGGCTATGGCTACACCTTC. Translation: CATSREAGYGYTF.

V gene TRBV3-1 (or the pseudogene TRBV3-2) combines with J gene TRBJ2-5; D might be TRBD1 (6 bases). The germline CDR1 and CDR2 sequences are LGHDT and YNNKEL (reference sequence). The CDR3 is made up of 12 amino acids. The V gene lost 4 bases and the J gene lost 5 bases, with 8 bases spanning the gap. DNA for the CDR3: TGTGCCAGCAGCCCTAGGGGGGAGACCCAGTACTTC. Translation gives CASSPRGETQYF.

The chain links TRBV6-2 or TRBV6-3 to TRBJ2-2, with D perhaps matching TRBD2 (5 bases). The CDR3 is 13 residues long. Trimming took 6 bases from V and 6 from J, leaving 11 bases between them. Per germline, CDR1 MNHEY and CDR2 SVGEGT. For the CDR3, the DNA is TGTGCCAGCAGCCAACCTAGCTCCGGGGAGCTGTTTTTT. Protein sequence: CASSQPSSGELFF.

CDR3 DNA: TGCGCCAGCAGCCAAGTTTATCAGGGAGCCAAAAACATTCAGTACTTC. Protein: CASSQVYQGAKNIQYF. The V call is TRBV4-3, the J call TRBJ2-4; D might be TRBD1 (5 bases). V lost 1 base and J lost 0, with 10 bases in between. CDR3 size: 16 residues. Per germline, CDR1 LGHNA and CDR2 YSLEER.

The chain carries TRBV5-1 and TRBJ2-7; tentatively, D is TRBD1 (5 bases). The germline CDR1 and CDR2 sequences are SGHRS and YFSETQ. The CDR3 length is 17 residues. Trimming removed 4 bases from V and 6 bases from J, with 26 bases in between. The DNA of the CDR3 is TGCGCCAGCAGCCGAAACGGTATTGGGGCAGGGATGGGCGAGCAGTACTTC. Translating it yields CASSRNGIGAGMGEQYF.

The rearrangement links TRBV7-3 to TRBJ2-2; D is perhaps TRBD2 (5 bases). CDR3 length: 13 amino acids. V was cut by 4 bases and J by 5 bases, with 8 bases left in between. Germline CDR1 SGHTA, CDR2 FQGTGA. The CDR3 region is CASSSSGTGELFF. CDR3 DNA sequence: TGTGCCAGCAGCTCGTCGGGGACCGGGGAGCTGTTTTTT.

The CDR3 DNA reads as TGTGCCAGCAGCTTGGGACAGGATTACAATGAGCAGTTCTTC. It encodes CASSLGQDYNEQFF. V is TRBV5-4 and J is TRBJ2-1, with D possibly being TRBD1 (6 bases). Germline V gene sequence: CDR1 SGHNT, CDR2 YYREEE (reference sequence). Trimming pared 0 bases from V and 4 bases from J, leaving 8 bases between. The CDR3 has 14 amino acids.

In DNA, the CDR3 is TGTGCCTGGGGGGGGACTAGCGGGGCCACAGATACGCAGTATTTT. Protein sequence: CAWGGTSGATDTQYF. The rearrangement uses TRBV30 and TRBJ2-3, with 13 bases fitting TRBD2. The germline gives CDR1 GTSNPN, CDR2 SVGIG (reference sequence). The CDR3 is made up of 15 amino acids. V dropped 5 bases and J dropped 2; count of bases not matched to a gene: 4. Together with reference TRBV30 and TRBJ2-3, the CDR3 gives the full variable domain: SQTIHQWPATLVQPVGSPLSLECTVEGTSNPNLYWYRQAAGRGLQLLFYSVGIGQISSEVPQNLSASRPQDRQFILSSKKLLLSDSGFYLCAWGGTSGATDTQYFGPGTRLTVL.